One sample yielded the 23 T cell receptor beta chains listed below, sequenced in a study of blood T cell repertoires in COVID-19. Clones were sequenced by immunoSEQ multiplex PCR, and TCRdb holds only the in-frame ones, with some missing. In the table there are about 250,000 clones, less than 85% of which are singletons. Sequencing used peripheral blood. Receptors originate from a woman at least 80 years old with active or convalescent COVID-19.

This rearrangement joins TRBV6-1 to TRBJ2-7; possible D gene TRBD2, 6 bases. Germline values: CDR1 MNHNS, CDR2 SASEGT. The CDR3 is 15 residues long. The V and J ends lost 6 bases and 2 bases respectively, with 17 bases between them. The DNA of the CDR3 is TGTGCCAGCAGGCCCGACGGAGGGTCCCCCTACGAGCAGTACTTC. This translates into CASRPDGGSPYEQYF.

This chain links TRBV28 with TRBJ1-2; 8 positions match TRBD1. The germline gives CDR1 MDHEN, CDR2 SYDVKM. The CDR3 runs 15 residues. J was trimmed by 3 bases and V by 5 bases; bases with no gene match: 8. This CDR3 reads CASSDYRGTHYGYTF. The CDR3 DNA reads TGTGCCAGCAGTGATTACAGGGGGACCCACTATGGCTACACCTTC.

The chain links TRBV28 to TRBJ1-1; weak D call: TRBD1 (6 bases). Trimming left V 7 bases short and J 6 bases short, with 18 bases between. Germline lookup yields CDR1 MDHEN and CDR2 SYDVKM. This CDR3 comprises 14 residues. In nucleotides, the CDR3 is TGTGCCAGCACTGAACACAGGGTCGGACCTGAAGCTTTCTTT. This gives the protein CASTEHRVGPEAFF. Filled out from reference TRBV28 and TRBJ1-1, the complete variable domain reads DVKVTQSSRYLVKRTGEKVFLECVQDMDHENMFWYRQDPGLGLRLIYFSYDVKMKEKGDIPEGYSVSREKKERFSLILESASTNQTSMYLCASTEHRVGPEAFFGQGTRLTVV.

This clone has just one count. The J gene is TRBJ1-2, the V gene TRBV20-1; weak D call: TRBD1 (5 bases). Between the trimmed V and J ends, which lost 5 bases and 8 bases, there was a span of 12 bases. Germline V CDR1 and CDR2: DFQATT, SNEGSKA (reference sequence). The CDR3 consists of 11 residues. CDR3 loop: CSAWGGNGYTF. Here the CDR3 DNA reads TGCAGTGCTTGGGGGGGTAACGGCTACACCTTC.

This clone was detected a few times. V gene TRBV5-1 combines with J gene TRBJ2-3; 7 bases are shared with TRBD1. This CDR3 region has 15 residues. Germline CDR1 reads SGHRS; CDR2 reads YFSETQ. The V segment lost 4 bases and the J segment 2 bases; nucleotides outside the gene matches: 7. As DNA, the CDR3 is TGCGCCAGCAGCCTAGGGGGCGCCTCCACAGATACGCAGTATTTT. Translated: CASSLGGASTDTQYF.

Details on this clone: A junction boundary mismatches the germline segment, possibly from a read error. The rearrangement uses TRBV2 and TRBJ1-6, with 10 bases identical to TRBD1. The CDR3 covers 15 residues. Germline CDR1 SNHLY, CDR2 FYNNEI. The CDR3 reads CATDGGQGINSPLHF. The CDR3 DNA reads TGTGCCACCGATGGGGGACAGGGGATAAATTCGCCCCTCCACTTT.

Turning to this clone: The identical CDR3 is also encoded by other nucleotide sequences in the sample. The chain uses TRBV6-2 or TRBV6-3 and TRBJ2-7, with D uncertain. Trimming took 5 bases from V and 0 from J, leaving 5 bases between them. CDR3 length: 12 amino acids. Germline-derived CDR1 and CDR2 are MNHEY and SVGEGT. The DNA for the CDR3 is TGTGCCAGCAGTCTTAGCTCCTACGAGCAGTACTTC. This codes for CASSLSSYEQYF.

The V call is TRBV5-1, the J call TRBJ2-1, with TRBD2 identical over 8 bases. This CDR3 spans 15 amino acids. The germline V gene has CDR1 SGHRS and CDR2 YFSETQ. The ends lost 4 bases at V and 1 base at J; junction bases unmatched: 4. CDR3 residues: CASSPGLDSYNEQFF. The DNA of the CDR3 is TGCGCCAGCAGCCCGGGACTAGATTCCTACAATGAGCAGTTCTTC.

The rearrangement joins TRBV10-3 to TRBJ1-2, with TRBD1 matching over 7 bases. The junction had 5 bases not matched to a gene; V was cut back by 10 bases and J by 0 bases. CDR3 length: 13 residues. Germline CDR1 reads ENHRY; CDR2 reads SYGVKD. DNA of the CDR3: TGTGCCACAACAGGGGACCCTAACTATGGCTACACCTTC. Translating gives CATTGDPNYGYTF.

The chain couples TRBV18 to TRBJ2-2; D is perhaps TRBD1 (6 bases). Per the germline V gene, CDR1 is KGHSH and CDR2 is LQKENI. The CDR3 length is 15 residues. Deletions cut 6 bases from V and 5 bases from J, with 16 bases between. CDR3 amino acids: CASSSGQGRTGELFF. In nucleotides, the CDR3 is TGTGCCAGCTCGTCGGGACAAGGAAGGACCGGGGAGCTGTTTTTT. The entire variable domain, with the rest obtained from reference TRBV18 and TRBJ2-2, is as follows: NAGVMQNPRHLVRRRGQEARLRCSPMKGHSHVYWYRQLPEEGLKFMVYLQKENIIDESGMPKERFSAEFPKEGPSILRIQQVVRGDSAAYFCASSSGQGRTGELFFGEGSRLTVL.

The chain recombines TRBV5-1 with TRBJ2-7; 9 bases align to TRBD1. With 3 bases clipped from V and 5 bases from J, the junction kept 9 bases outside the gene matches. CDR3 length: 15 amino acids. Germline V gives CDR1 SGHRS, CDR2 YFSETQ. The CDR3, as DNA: TGCGCCAGCAGCTGGACAGGGGCCTCCGCGAACGAGCAGTACTTC. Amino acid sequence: CASSWTGASANEQYF.

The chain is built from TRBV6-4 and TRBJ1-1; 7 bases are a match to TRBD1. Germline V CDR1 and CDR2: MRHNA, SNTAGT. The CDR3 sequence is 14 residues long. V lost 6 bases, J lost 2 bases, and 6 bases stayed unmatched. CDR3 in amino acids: CASSPQGGNTEAFF. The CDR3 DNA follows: TGTGCCAGCAGCCCCCAGGGGGGTAACACTGAAGCTTTCTTT.

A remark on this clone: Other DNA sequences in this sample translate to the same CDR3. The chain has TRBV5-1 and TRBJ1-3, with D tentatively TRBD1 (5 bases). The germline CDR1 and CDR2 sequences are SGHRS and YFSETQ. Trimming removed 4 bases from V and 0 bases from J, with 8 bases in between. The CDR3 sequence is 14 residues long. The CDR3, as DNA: TGCGCCAGCAGCCCCGACAGCTCTGGAAACACCATATATTTT. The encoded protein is CASSPDSSGNTIYF.

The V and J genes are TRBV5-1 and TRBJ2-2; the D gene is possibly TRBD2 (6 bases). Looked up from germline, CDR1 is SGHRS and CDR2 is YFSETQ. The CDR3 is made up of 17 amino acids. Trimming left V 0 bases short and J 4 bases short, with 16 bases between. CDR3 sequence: CASSLGLSDYSTGELFF. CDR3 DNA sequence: TGCGCCAGCAGCTTGGGTCTCTCGGACTATAGCACCGGGGAGCTGTTTTTT.

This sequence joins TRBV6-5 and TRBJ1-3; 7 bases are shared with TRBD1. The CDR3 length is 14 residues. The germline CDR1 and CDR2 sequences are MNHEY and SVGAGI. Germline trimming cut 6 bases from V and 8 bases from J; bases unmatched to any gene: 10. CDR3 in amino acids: CASSGGDRTYTIYF. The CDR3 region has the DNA TGTGCCAGCAGCGGCGGGGACAGAACATACACCATATATTTT.

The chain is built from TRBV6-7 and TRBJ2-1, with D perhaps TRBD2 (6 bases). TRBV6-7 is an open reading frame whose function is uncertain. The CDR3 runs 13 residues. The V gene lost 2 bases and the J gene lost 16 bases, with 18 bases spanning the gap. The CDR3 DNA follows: TGTGCCAGCAGTTACCCTCCCGGGAGAGGTTACTTCTTC. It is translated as CASSYPPGRGYFF.

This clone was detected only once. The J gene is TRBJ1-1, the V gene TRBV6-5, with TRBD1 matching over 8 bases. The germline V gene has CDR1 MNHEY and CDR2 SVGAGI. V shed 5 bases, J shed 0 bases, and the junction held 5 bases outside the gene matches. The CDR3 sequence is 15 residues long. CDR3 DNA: TGTGCCAGCAGTCAGGGGGCCCGAATGAACACTGAAGCTTTCTTT. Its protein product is CASSQGARMNTEAFF.

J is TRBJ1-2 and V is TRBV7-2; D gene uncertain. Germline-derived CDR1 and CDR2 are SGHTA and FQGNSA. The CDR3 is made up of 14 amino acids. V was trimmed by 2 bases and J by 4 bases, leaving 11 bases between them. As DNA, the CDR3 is TGTGCCAGCAGCTTATCTAGAGCTTCCTATGGCTACACCTTC. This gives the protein CASSLSRASYGYTF.

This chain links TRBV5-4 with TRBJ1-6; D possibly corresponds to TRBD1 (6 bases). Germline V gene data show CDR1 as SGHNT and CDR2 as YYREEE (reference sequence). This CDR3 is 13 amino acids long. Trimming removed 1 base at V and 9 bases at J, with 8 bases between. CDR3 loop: CASSLQGISPLHF. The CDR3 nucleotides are TGTGCCAGCAGCTTGCAGGGGATTTCACCCCTCCACTTT.

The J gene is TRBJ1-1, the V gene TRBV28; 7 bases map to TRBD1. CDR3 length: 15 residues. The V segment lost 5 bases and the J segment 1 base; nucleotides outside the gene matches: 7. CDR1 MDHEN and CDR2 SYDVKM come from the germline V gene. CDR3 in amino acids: CASSIPRQGNTEAFF. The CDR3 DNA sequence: TGTGCCAGCAGTATCCCCAGACAGGGGAACACTGAAGCTTTCTTT.

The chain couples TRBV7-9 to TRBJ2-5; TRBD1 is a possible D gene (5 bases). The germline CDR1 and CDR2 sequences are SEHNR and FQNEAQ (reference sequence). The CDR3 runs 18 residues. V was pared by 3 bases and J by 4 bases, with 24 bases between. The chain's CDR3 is CASSFAGYRQGMSETQYF. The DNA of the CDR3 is TGTGCCAGCAGCTTCGCCGGGTATCGGCAGGGTATGTCAGAGACCCAGTACTTC.

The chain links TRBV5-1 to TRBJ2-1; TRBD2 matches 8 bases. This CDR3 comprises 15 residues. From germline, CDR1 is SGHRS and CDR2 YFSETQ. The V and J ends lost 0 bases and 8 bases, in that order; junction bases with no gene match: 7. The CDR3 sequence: CASSLGAGGGDEQFF. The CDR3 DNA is TGCGCCAGCAGCTTGGGCGCGGGAGGAGGGGATGAGCAGTTCTTC.

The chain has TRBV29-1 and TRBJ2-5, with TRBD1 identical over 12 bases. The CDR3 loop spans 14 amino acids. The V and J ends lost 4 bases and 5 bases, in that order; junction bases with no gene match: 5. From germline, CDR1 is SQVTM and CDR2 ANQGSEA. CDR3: CSVARDRGPETQYF. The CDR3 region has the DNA TGCAGCGTTGCAAGGGACAGGGGGCCGGAGACCCAGTACTTC.